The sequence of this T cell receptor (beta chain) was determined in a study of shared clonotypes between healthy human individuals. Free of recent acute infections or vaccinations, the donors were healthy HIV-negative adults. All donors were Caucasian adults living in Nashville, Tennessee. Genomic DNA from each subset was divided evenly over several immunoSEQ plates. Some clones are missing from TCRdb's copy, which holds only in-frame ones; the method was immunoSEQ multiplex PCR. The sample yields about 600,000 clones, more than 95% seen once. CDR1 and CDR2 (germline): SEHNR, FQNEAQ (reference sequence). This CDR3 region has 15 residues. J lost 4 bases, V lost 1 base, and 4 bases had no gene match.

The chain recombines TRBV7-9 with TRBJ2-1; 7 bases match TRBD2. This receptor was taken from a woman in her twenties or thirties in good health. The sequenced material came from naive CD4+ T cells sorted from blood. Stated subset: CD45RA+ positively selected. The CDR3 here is CASSLVGGGYNEQFF. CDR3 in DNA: TGTGCCAGCAGCTTAGTTGGGGGAGGGTACAATGAGCAGTTCTTC.